A selection of T cell receptor beta chains follows, all from one sample in a study of cytomegalovirus exposure and HLA in healthy donors. Repertoires were generated with immunoSEQ multiplex PCR, while TCRdb's copy carries only in-frame clones and drops some. Among some 170,000 clones listed, roughly 79% were seen once. The specimen sequenced was PBMCs. Every receptor here comes from a man aged 35 to 55 in good health and CMV-seropositive. Both conserved end residues are trimmed from each CDR3. Fields, in order: CDR3 protein, V gene.

CDR3aa: AWSYDRASGRSSYNEQF
v_gene: TRBV30

CDR3aa: ASSSGGGREQF
v_gene: TRBV7-7

CDR3aa: ASSARDTFSYEQY
v_gene: TRBV6-1

CDR3aa: ASSLDLDTYYEQY
v_gene: TRBV11-2

CDR3aa: ASSVTGGRDEQY
v_gene: TRBV5-1

CDR3aa: ASSLYSGTSGAREQY
v_gene: TRBV7-8

CDR3aa: ASSLADGVANTQY
v_gene: TRBV2

CDR3aa: ASSRVRDEQF
v_gene: TRBV4-2

CDR3aa: ASRSLADPYEQY
v_gene: TRBV11-3

CDR3aa: ASSMEGLAENEQF
v_gene: TRBV19

CDR3aa: ASSFGGEGYEQY
v_gene: TRBV7-3

CDR3aa: ASRTATYEQY
v_gene: TRBV6-5

CDR3aa: ASSVLASTDTQY
v_gene: TRBV9

CDR3aa: ASSPSGYRSGANGLT
v_gene: TRBV4-1

CDR3aa: SVEGGGKLF
v_gene: TRBV29-1

CDR3aa: ASTGVYSNQPQH
v_gene: TRBV6-1

CDR3aa: ASSLANTGLAGGPYEQY
v_gene: TRBV7-9

CDR3aa: ASKGRAGSYNSPLH
v_gene: TRBV19

CDR3aa: ATSRDLGRNSPLH
v_gene: TRBV15

CDR3aa: ASSQFTGGNIQY
v_gene: TRBV14

CDR3aa: ASSLQGQGYEQF
v_gene: TRBV7-3

CDR3aa: ASSRTGAEAF
v_gene: TRBV6-6

CDR3aa: ASSLDQEGMQY
v_gene: TRBV11-3

CDR3aa: ARRTGRNQPQH
v_gene: TRBV11-2

CDR3aa: ASSESFPRTSGRGGELF
v_gene: TRBV10-1

CDR3aa: ASSLAGVAQETQY
v_gene: TRBV7-2

CDR3aa: ASSELGGQGSIAKNSQY
v_gene: TRBV6-1

CDR3aa: ASGLMPESYEQY
v_gene: TRBV12-5

CDR3aa: ASSQASATEAF
v_gene: TRBV6-1

CDR3aa: ASSWTGANGELF
v_gene: TRBV5-4

CDR3aa: ASSERLNTGELF
v_gene: TRBV19

CDR3aa: AGGDGTTNHSYNEQF
v_gene: TRBV21-1